The next 20 T cell receptor beta chains were all read from a single sample in a study of cytomegalovirus exposure and HLA in healthy donors. This PCR relied on a set of 60 Vbeta primers and 13 Jbeta primers. Measured with immunoSEQ multiplex PCR; TCRdb has only the in-frame clones, and not every one. The sample lists some 170,000 clones, 71% seen once, with 2.5% to 3% in the top ten. The sample taken for sequencing was PBMCs. These receptors all stem from a woman aged 25 to 39 in good health and CMV-seronegative.

The chain's CDR3 is CASSSLKNRGAGNSPLHF. For the CDR3, the DNA is TGTGCCAGCAGTTCTTTAAAGAACAGGGGTGCGGGGAATTCACCCCTCCACTTT. The chain has TRBV27 and TRBJ1-6, with TRBD1 matching over 7 bases. The CDR3 is 18 amino acids. Trimming took 4 bases from V and 7 from J; bases not matched to a gene: 16. Germline V gene sequence: CDR1 MNHEY, CDR2 SMNVEV (reference sequence).

This chain connects TRBV9 to TRBJ2-2, with no clear D. The CDR3 extends over 16 amino acids. The V gene lost 3 bases and the J gene lost 0 bases, with 12 bases spanning the gap. CDR1 and CDR2 (germline): SGDLS, YYNGEE. The CDR3 sequence is CASSALVSPNTGELFF. In DNA, the CDR3 is TGTGCCAGCAGCGCCCTAGTCAGTCCGAACACCGGGGAGCTGTTTTTT. Variable domain in full (rest from reference TRBV9 and TRBJ2-2): DSGVTQTPKHLITATGQRVTLRCSPRSGDLSVYWYQQSLDQGLQFLIQYYNGEERAKGNILERFSAQQFPDLHSELNLSSLELGDSALYFCASSALVSPNTGELFFGEGSRLTVL.

The gene calls are TRBV9 and TRBJ2-1; 8 nucleotides match TRBD2. Germline values: CDR1 SGDLS, CDR2 YYNGEE. This CDR3 is built from 15 residues. J gave up 4 bases and V 0 bases, and 3 bases lay outside the gene matches. CDR3 sequence: CASSVGTSGYNEQFF. In DNA form, the CDR3 reads TGTGCCAGCAGCGTAGGTACTAGCGGTTACAATGAGCAGTTCTTC.

The chain links TRBV11-2 to TRBJ1-5; D unresolved. Trimming removed 5 bases at V and 11 bases at J, with 16 bases between. CDR1 is SGHAT and CDR2 is FQNNGV in the germline V gene. The CDR3 sequence is 13 residues long. CDR3 residues: CASSALSDRAQHF. The CDR3 DNA reads TGTGCCAGCAGCGCCCTATCCGATCGGGCCCAGCATTTT.

The chain couples TRBV4-3 to TRBJ1-2; TRBD1 matches 7 bases. The length of the CDR3 is 17 residues. The J segment lost 1 base and the V segment lost 2 bases, leaving 10 bases of the junction unmatched. Per the germline V gene, CDR1 is LGHNA and CDR2 is YSLEER. The CDR3 spells CASSQLDRKNFNYGYTF. The CDR3 coding sequence is TGCGCCAGCAGCCAACTGGACAGGAAAAACTTTAACTATGGCTACACCTTC.

The chain joins TRBV7-2 to TRBJ2-3; 11 positions match TRBD2. V shed 5 bases, J shed 0 bases, and the junction held 4 bases outside the gene matches. Germline CDR1 is SGHTA and CDR2 is FQGNSA. The CDR3 loop spans 16 amino acids. The CDR3 sequence: CASSAGLAGSTDTQYF. CDR3 DNA sequence: TGTGCCAGCAGCGCCGGACTAGCGGGTAGCACAGATACGCAGTATTTT.

This chain links TRBV4-1 with TRBJ2-7, with TRBD1 matching 9 bases. The CDR3 loop spans 15 amino acids. Germline V gene sequence: CDR1 MGHRA, CDR2 YSYEKL. The V and J ends lost 3 bases and 6 bases, in that order; junction bases with no gene match: 9. CDR3 protein: CASSQRTGDFSEQYF. The CDR3 DNA sequence: TGCGCCAGCAGCCAGCGGACAGGGGACTTCTCCGAGCAGTACTTC.

This clone has a handful of counts. The V and J genes are TRBV5-1 and TRBJ2-3; 9 positions agree with TRBD2. Trimming at V came to 4 bases and at J to 5 bases, leaving 8 bases not matched to a gene. This CDR3 has 15 residues. Germline CDR1 reads SGHRS; CDR2 reads YFSETQ. CDR3 residues: CASSHGGRGGDTQYF. CDR3 sequence (DNA): TGCGCCAGCAGCCACGGCGGGAGGGGGGGAGATACGCAGTATTTT.

This clone was observed once. The V and J genes are TRBV6-4 and TRBJ1-1, with unresolved D. The V gene's germline CDR1 is MRHNA and CDR2 SNTAGT. V was cut by 9 bases and J by 1 base, with 12 bases left in between. The CDR3 extends over 13 amino acids. CDR3 protein: CASALRGNTEAFF. CDR3 nucleotides: TGTGCCAGTGCGTTGCGTGGGAACACTGAAGCTTTCTTT.

This clone was counted a few times. CDR3 coding DNA: TGTGCCAGCTCGCGCGGACTAGCCGGGGTCGGGGAGCTGTTTTTT. Its translation: CASSRGLAGVGELFF. The chain joins TRBV18 to TRBJ2-2; the match to TRBD2 covers 8 bases. Losses at the gene ends were 6 bases for V and 7 bases for J; bases not matched to a gene: 10. The CDR3 covers 15 residues. Germline V gene lookup returns CDR1 KGHSH and CDR2 LQKENI.

This clone was seen more than once but under ten times. J is TRBJ1-3 and V is TRBV2, with D possibly being TRBD1 (5 bases). The CDR3 has 12 residues. Germline lookup yields CDR1 SNHLY and CDR2 FYNNEI. Trimming took off 7 bases at V and 3 bases at J, with 7 bases between the two ends. As DNA, the CDR3 is TGTGCCAGCAAGGACATTGGAAACACCATATATTTT. Translation: CASKDIGNTIYF.

J is TRBJ1-1 and V is TRBV18; D ambiguous. CDR1 KGHSH and CDR2 LQKENI come from the germline V gene. CDR3 length: 15 amino acids. Trimming pared 4 bases from V and 0 bases from J, leaving 12 bases between. This CDR3 reads CASSLLSGLNTEAFF. The DNA for the CDR3 is TGTGCCAGCTCACTATTGAGCGGGTTGAACACTGAAGCTTTCTTT. The whole variable domain, filled in from reference TRBV18 and TRBJ1-1, reads NAGVMQNPRHLVRRRGQEARLRCSPMKGHSHVYWYRQLPEEGLKFMVYLQKENIIDESGMPKERFSAEFPKEGPSILRIQQVVRGDSAAYFCASSLLSGLNTEAFFGQGTRLTVV.

The rearrangement links TRBV5-4 to TRBJ2-2, with 12 bases lining up with TRBD2. The CDR3 runs 16 residues. With 4 bases clipped from V and 7 bases from J, the junction kept 8 bases outside the gene matches. Germline V gene sequence: CDR1 SGHNT, CDR2 YYREEE (reference sequence). CDR3 nucleotides: TGTGCCAGCAGCCAAGCTCTAGCGGGGGGGATCGGGGAGCTGTTTTTT. Its translation: CASSQALAGGIGELFF.

The chain carries TRBV5-1 and TRBJ2-2; D is perhaps TRBD1 (6 bases). The CDR3 has 15 residues. With 2 bases removed from V and 0 bases from J, the gap between germline ends came to 8 bases. Germline loops: CDR1 SGHRS, CDR2 YFSETQ. For the CDR3, the DNA is TGCGCCAGCAGCTTCGACAGGACGAACACCGGGGAGCTGTTTTTT. Translating gives CASSFDRTNTGELFF.

The chain couples TRBV5-4 to TRBJ2-1, with TRBD2 matching 9 bases. This CDR3 region has 13 residues. Per the germline V gene, CDR1 is SGHNT and CDR2 is YYREEE (reference sequence). The trim removed 2 bases at V and 9 bases at J, leaving 3 bases unmatched. The chain's CDR3 is CASSLLAGSEQFF. In nucleotides, the CDR3 is TGTGCCAGCAGCTTACTAGCGGGTAGTGAGCAGTTCTTC.

A few counts support this clone. This chain connects TRBV7-9 to TRBJ1-2; 7 positions agree with TRBD1. The CDR3 loop spans 16 amino acids. Germline V gives CDR1 SEHNR, CDR2 FQNEAQ (reference sequence). V gave up 2 bases and J gave up 4 bases; unmatched junction bases: 10. The CDR3 nucleotides are TGTGCCAGCAGCTTAACAGCGGTCAGGGGGAGCTATGGCTACACCTTC. This translates into CASSLTAVRGSYGYTF.

V gene TRBV7-2 combines with J gene TRBJ1-6; 8 nucleotides agree with TRBD1. Germline-derived CDR1 and CDR2 are SGHTA and FQGNSA. Trimming took 3 bases from V and 8 from J; bases not matched to a gene: 3. This CDR3 is 14 amino acids long. As DNA, the CDR3 is TGTGCCAGCAGCTTCCAGACAGGGGATTCACCCCTCCACTTT. It encodes CASSFQTGDSPLHF.

The chain carries TRBV27 and TRBJ2-5; 9 bases are a match to TRBD1. CDR1 and CDR2 from the germline V gene are MNHEY and SMNVEV (reference sequence). V lost 5 bases and J lost 5; bases outside the gene matches: 6. This CDR3 spans 14 amino acids. Here the CDR3 DNA reads TGTGCCAGCAGTCCAGGACAGGGGATGGAGACCCAGTACTTC. This encodes CASSPGQGMETQYF.

The chain employs TRBV5-1 and TRBJ2-1; TRBD1 matches at 11 bases. Per the germline V gene, CDR1 is SGHRS and CDR2 is YFSETQ. With 0 bases clipped from V and 1 base from J, the junction kept 6 bases outside the gene matches. This CDR3 has 18 amino acids. CDR3: CASSLGGTGGISYNEQFF. The CDR3 coding sequence is TGCGCCAGCAGCTTGGGAGGGACAGGGGGTATTTCCTACAATGAGCAGTTCTTC.

The V gene is TRBV4-2, the J gene TRBJ2-7; possibly TRBD1 for D (5 bases). The germline V and J ends were trimmed by 2 bases and 1 base, with 9 bases remaining between them. The CDR3 loop spans 14 amino acids. The germline gives CDR1 LGHNA, CDR2 YNFKEQ. The CDR3 sequence: CASSQSTVSYEQYF. DNA for the CDR3: TGTGCCAGCAGCCAATCGACAGTATCCTACGAGCAGTACTTC.